This TCR beta chain was captured in a study of regulatory T cells in long-lasting Graves disease. Time point denoted: newly diagnosed GD, antithyroid drugs for less than 3 months. PBMC-derived RNA was used for the TCR library. Graves' disease diagnosis relied on American Thyroid Association guidelines. The study's findings and limits: More public clonotypes were shared by persistent patients (around 2,500) than by new patients (around 990).

Libraries of TCR beta came from iRepertoire HTBI primers plus Arm-PCR of CDR3 regions. TCRdb passed the multiplex PCR reads through MiXCR, listing each CDR3 protein once. Among 200,000 to 250,000 distinct CDR3 sequences listed, less than 20% were seen once. Ten or more counts support this clonotype. What it binds is not known. Germline loops: CDR1 MNHEY, CDR2 SVGAGI. V was trimmed by 3 bases and J by 10 bases, leaving 15 bases between them. This CDR3 has 14 amino acids. This sample also belongs to another study, concerning T cells in Graves' hyperthyroidism and ophthalmopathy. That report adds: Graves' hyperthyroidism qualified as stable when ophthalmopathy did not progress within 18 months. TCR CDR3 regions were first amplified by RT-PCR with HTBI primers.

The genes are TRBV6-5 and TRBJ1-4; a possible D gene is TRBD1 (5 bases). The sample in question was peripheral blood mononuclear cells (PBMCs), obtained at new diagnosis, from a patient treated with antithyroid drugs. The sequence derives from a woman aged 25 to 45 with Graves disease. CDR3 amino acids: CASSYRRGEGKLFF. CDR3 sequence (DNA): TGTGCCAGCAGTTATAGGAGGGGAGAAGGAAAACTGTTTTTT.